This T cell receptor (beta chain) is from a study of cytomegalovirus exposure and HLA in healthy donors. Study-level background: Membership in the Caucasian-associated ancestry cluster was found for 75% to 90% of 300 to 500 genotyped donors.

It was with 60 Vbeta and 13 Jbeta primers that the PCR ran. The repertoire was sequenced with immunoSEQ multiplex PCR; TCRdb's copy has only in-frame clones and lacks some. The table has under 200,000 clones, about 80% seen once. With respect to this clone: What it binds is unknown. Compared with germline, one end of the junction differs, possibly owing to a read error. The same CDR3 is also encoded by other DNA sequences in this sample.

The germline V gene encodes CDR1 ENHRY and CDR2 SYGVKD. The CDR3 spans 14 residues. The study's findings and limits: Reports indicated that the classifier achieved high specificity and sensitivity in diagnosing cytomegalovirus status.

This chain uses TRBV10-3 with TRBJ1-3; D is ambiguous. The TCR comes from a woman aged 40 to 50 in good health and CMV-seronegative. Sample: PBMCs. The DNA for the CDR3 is TGTGCTATCAGTGTCGGGGTGGAGGGAAACACCATATATTTT. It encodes CAISVGVEGNTIYF.